This TCR beta chain originates from a study of tissue T cells after allogeneic stem cell transplantation. Notes on the study in general: Shared clones across patients were few; motif clustering revealed tissue-specific shared signatures. TCR repertoires tracked anatomic similarity, regardless of disease or transplant status. Some tissue clones might be persisting host cells; their alloreactivity or antigen specificity was not determined.

Survey-depth TCRbeta CDR3 sequencing reported V/J genes and productive frequencies. Only in-frame clones appear in the TCRdb table, and some are missing; sequencing was by immunoSEQ multiplex PCR. In the table there are about 48,000 clones, roughly four fifths of which are singletons. With 3 bases clipped from V and 2 bases from J, the junction kept 3 bases outside the gene matches. Germline V CDR1 and CDR2: SGHDT, FRDEAV. The length of the CDR3 is 14 residues. Notes on this clone: Antigen: not known. Gene names and germline match the mouse. Read sequence stops 1 residue before the CDR3 end, and the germline J gene provides the missing end.

The sequencing sample was made of sorted cells pooled from one or two spleens. The V call is TRBV14, the J call TRBJ2-5; 7 bases are shared with TRBD2. This clonotype was obtained from a pool of C57BL/6 mice in good health. The covered CDR3 bases are TGTGCCAGCAGTTCTGGGGGAGGCCAAGACACCCAGTAC. Protein sequence: CASSSGGGQDTQY. The whole CDR3 is CASSSGGGQDTQYF.